These T cell receptor beta chains were read from a single sample in a study of T cell responses to AZD1222 COVID-19 vaccine. Profiled with immunoSEQ multiplex PCR; TCRdb holds only in-frame clones, not every one. The table records 75,000 to 100,000 clones, about 92% of them present only once. Material: peripheral blood, obtained on day 0 of AZD1222 vaccination. These receptors were taken from an adult in good health. Each CDR3 is given with its conserved first and last residue. The D gene is left open where the match is weak. Size tells how often a clone was seen (once, few, many) or the class of an expanded clone, and some rows leave it out.

TRBV29-1	TRBJ2-1	few	NA	CSVEDSGGNEQFF	TGCAGCGTTGAAGACTCCGGGGGCAATGAGCAGTTCTTC
TRBV28	TRBJ2-3	NA	TRBD2	CASSYTWTSGNTDTQYF	TGTGCCAGCAGCTACACCTGGACTAGCGGCAACACAGATACGCAGTATTTT
TRBV9	TRBJ1-1	NA	NA	CASTEGLQNTEAFF	TGTGCCAGCACCGAAGGCTTACAGAACACTGAAGCTTTCTTT
TRBV6-2/TRBV6-3	TRBJ2-7	NA	TRBD2	CASSGSGLAGFSEQYF	TGTGCCAGCAGTGGCTCGGGACTAGCGGGATTTAGCGAGCAGTACTTC
TRBV5-6	TRBJ2-2	NA	NA	CASSFWQANTGELFF	TGTGCCAGCAGCTTCTGGCAGGCGAACACCGGGGAGCTGTTTTTT
TRBV12-5	TRBJ1-5	NA	NA	CASGLVSGSNQPQHF	TGTGCTAGTGGTTTGGTGTCAGGGTCCAATCAGCCCCAGCATTTT
TRBV7-8	TRBJ2-2	NA	NA	CASSLGGNTGELFF	TGTGCCAGCAGCTTAGGCGGGAACACCGGGGAGCTGTTTTTT
TRBV5-5	TRBJ2-7	NA	TRBD1	CASSRQGAYEQYF	TGTGCCAGCAGCCGACAGGGGGCCTACGAGCAGTACTTC
TRBV4-1	TRBJ2-7	NA	TRBD2	CASSQGFAGAYEQYF	TGCGCCAGCAGCCAAGGTTTTGCGGGGGCCTACGAGCAGTACTTC
TRBV7-2	TRBJ2-1	NA	NA	CASSLESLPYNEQFF	TGTGCCAGCAGCTTAGAAAGCCTCCCCTACAATGAGCAGTTCTTC
TRBV14	TRBJ1-1	NA	NA	CASSHKYGNTEAFF	TGTGCCAGCAGCCACAAGTACGGGAACACTGAAGCTTTCTTT
TRBV19	TRBJ1-5	NA	NA	CASSPTGRYSNQPQHF	TGTGCCAGTAGTCCGACAGGACGGTATAGCAATCAGCCCCAGCATTTT
TRBV27	TRBJ2-7	NA	TRBD2	CASSLGAERGLGYEQYF	TGTGCCAGCAGTTTAGGTGCAGAGCGGGGATTGGGCTACGAGCAGTACTTC
TRBV19	TRBJ2-2	NA	TRBD2	CASSGTSNTGELFF	TGTGCCAGTAGCGGGACTAGTAACACCGGGGAGCTGTTTTTT
TRBV6-2/TRBV6-3	TRBJ2-7	NA	TRBD2	CASSYPSSGGGPYEQYF	TGTGCCAGCAGTTACCCATCTAGCGGGGGGGGCCCGTACGAGCAGTACTTC
TRBV25-1	TRBJ2-7	NA	TRBD2	CASGQTSGYEQYF	TGTGCCAGCGGCCAGACTAGCGGGTACGAGCAGTACTTC
TRBV27	TRBJ2-7	NA	NA	CASSFRTHYEQYF	TGTGCCAGCAGTTTCCGGACTCACTACGAGCAGTACTTC
TRBV5-1	TRBJ2-2	NA	TRBD2	CASSLDLAGGPNGELFF	TGCGCCAGCAGCTTGGATCTCGCGGGGGGGCCGAACGGGGAGCTGTTTTTT
TRBV19	TRBJ2-5	NA	NA	CASSTQAGETQYF	TGTGCCAGTAGTACACAGGCGGGGGAGACCCAGTACTTC
TRBV5-1	TRBJ1-2	NA	NA	CASSAAGGYGYTF	TGCGCCAGCAGCGCGGCTGGAGGGTATGGCTACACCTTC
TRBV9	TRBJ2-2	NA	TRBD2	CASSVASGKNTGELFF	TGTGCCAGCAGCGTAGCAAGCGGGAAGAACACCGGGGAGCTGTTTTTT
TRBV6-5	TRBJ2-5	once	NA	CASSKQETQYF	TGTGCCAGCAGCAAACAAGAGACCCAGTACTTC
TRBV6-4	TRBJ1-6	NA	NA	CASSVDSNNSPLHF	TGTGCCAGCAGCGTCGACAGCAATAATTCACCCCTCCACTTT
TRBV7-2	TRBJ2-1	NA	NA	CASSLLAQPYNEQFF	TGTGCCAGCAGCTTGCTAGCGCAACCCTACAATGAGCAGTTCTTC
TRBV19	TRBJ2-1	NA	TRBD2	CASSTPRTSGSHEQFF	TGTGCCAGTAGTACCCCCCGGACTAGCGGTTCCCATGAGCAGTTCTTC
TRBV20-1	TRBJ1-5	NA	NA	CSAPRGGHQHF	TGCAGTGCTCCTCGGGGGGGTCACCAGCATTTT
TRBV30	TRBJ1-5	once	TRBD1	CAWRPRGYSNQPQHF	TGTGCCTGGAGGCCCAGGGGGTATAGCAATCAGCCCCAGCATTTT
TRBV9	TRBJ1-3	NA	NA	CASSARGGNTIYF	TGTGCCAGCAGCGCCCGTGGAGGAAACACCATATATTTT
TRBV5-8	TRBJ1-4	NA	TRBD1	CASSLARGQGENEKLFF	TGTGCCAGCAGCTTGGCTCGGGGACAGGGGGAAAATGAAAAACTGTTTTTT
TRBV7-6	TRBJ2-7	NA	TRBD2	CASSFFSGRASYEQYF	TGTGCCAGCAGCTTCTTTAGCGGGAGGGCCAGTTACGAGCAGTACTTC
TRBV11-2	TRBJ1-1	once	NA	CASSFARVNTEAFF	TGTGCCAGCAGCTTTGCCAGGGTTAACACTGAAGCTTTCTTT
TRBV15	TRBJ1-1	NA	NA	CATSRQVTSPGAEAFF	TGTGCCACCAGCAGACAGGTCACCTCCCCCGGGGCTGAAGCTTTCTTT
TRBV5-4	TRBJ1-2	once	NA	CASSPPRSNYGYTF	TGTGCCAGCAGCCCCCCTCGGTCTAACTATGGCTACACCTTC
TRBV6-5	TRBJ1-3	NA	NA	CASSRERSGNTIYF	TGTGCCAGCAGCCGAGAGCGCTCTGGAAACACCATATATTTT
TRBV19	TRBJ1-5	NA	TRBD1	CASSERTGGEQPQHF	TGTGCCAGTAGTGAACGGACAGGGGGAGAACAGCCCCAGCATTTT
TRBV5-1	TRBJ1-5	NA	NA	CASSLDRNNQPQHF	TGCGCCAGCAGCCTGGACAGAAACAATCAGCCCCAGCATTTT
TRBV11-1	TRBJ2-2	NA	TRBD1	CASSRRTGVNTGELFF	TGTGCCAGCAGCCGTCGGACAGGGGTGAACACCGGGGAGCTGTTTTTT
TRBV19	TRBJ1-2	NA	NA	CASSIRGDGYTF	TGTGCCAGTAGTATTAGAGGCGACGGCTACACCTTC
TRBV6-6	TRBJ1-6	NA	NA	CASSYPGDNSPLHF	TGTGCCAGCAGTTACCCAGGGGATAATTCACCCCTCCACTTT
TRBV18	TRBJ2-3	few	TRBD2	CASSPTGGRATDTQYF	TGTGCCAGCTCACCTACGGGGGGGCGGGCAACAGATACGCAGTATTTT
TRBV5-1	TRBJ1-2	NA	TRBD1	CASHPQGAQVYGYTF	TGCGCCAGTCATCCACAGGGGGCACAAGTTTATGGCTACACCTTC
TRBV27	TRBJ2-3	NA	NA	CASSFDQGGLQSTQYF	TGTGCCAGCAGTTTTGATCAGGGCGGATTGCAGAGTACGCAGTATTTT